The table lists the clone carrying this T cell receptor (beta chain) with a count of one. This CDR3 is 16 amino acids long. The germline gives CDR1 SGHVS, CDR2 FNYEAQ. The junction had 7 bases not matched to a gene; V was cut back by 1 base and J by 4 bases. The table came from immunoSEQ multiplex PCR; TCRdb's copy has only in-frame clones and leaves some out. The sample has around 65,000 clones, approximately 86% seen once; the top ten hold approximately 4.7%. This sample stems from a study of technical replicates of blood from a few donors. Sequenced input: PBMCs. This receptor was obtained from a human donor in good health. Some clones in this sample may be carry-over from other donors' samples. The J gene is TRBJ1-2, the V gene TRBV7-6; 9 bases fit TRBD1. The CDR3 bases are TGTGCCAGCAGCTTAGGTCCGGGACAGGGTGGCTATGGCTACACCTTC. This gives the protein CASSLGPGQGGYGYTF.